The 17 T cell receptor beta chains given below trace back to one sample, sequenced in a study of identical twins. Each CDR3 protein is one row after TCRdb ran MiXCR on the 5' RACE reads. The sample lists under 900,000 distinct CDR3 sequences, about 12% occurring once. The sample was also linked to a second study, of yellow fever vaccine responses in identical twins.

Sequencing used PBMCs. These receptors originate from a young woman in good health.

This clonotype occurred many times. The genes are TRBV4-1 and TRBJ2-1; 8 positions agree with TRBD1. Germline V gene lookup returns CDR1 MGHRA and CDR2 YSYEKL. V lost 1 base to trimming and J lost 4 bases; unmatched junction nucleotides: 6. The CDR3 has 16 amino acids. The CDR3 coding sequence is TGCGCCAGCAGCCAAGTGCAGGGGGCCCCTTACAATGAGCAGTTCTTC. It encodes CASSQVQGAPYNEQFF.

In nucleotides, the CDR3 is TGTGCCAGCAATGGGGGAGGTACTGAAGCTTTCTTT. It specifies CASNGGGTEAFF. The chain is built from TRBV2 and TRBJ1-1; D perhaps matches TRBD1 (5 bases). CDR3 length: 12 amino acids. Trimming removed 7 bases at V and 5 bases at J, with 11 bases between. The germline V gene has CDR1 SNHLY and CDR2 FYNNEI.

This clonotype was detected only a few times. V is TRBV2 and J is TRBJ2-7; D remains ambiguous. Per the germline V gene, CDR1 is SNHLY and CDR2 is FYNNEI. V gave up 7 bases and J gave up 2 bases, with 9 bases separating them. The CDR3 extends over 12 amino acids. The CDR3 DNA reads TGTGCCAGCATCGGCACCACCTACGAGCAGTACGTC. Translation: CASIGTTYEQYV.

This clonotype was detected only a few times. V usage is TRBV7-6 and J usage is TRBJ1-4; TRBD1 aligns across 11 bases. Trimming took 5 bases from V and 8 from J; bases not matched to a gene: 7. Germline CDR1 reads SGHVS; CDR2 reads FNYEAQ. There are 15 residues in the CDR3. This CDR3 is CASSRDRGFSEKLFF. CDR3 DNA sequence: TGTGCCAGCAGCCGGGACAGGGGGTTTAGCGAAAAACTGTTTTTT. Variable domain in full (rest from reference TRBV7-6 and TRBJ1-4): GAGVSQSPRYKVTKRGQDVALRCDPISGHVSLYWYRQALGQGPEFLTYFNYEAQQDKSGLPNDRFSAERPEGSISTLTIQRTEQRDSAMYRCASSRDRGFSEKLFFGSGTQLSVL.

This clonotype was recorded at least ten times. The rearrangement uses TRBV12-3 or TRBV12-4 and TRBJ1-5, with D perhaps matching TRBD1 (5 bases). The CDR3 covers 16 residues. Trimming cost V 6 bases and J 3 bases, with 18 bases left between them. The chain's CDR3 is CASSSGRLGDNQPQHF. CDR3 coding DNA: TGTGCCAGCAGCTCCGGACGCCTGGGGGACAATCAGCCCCAGCATTTT.

The sample holds many counts of this clonotype. J is TRBJ1-3 and V is TRBV5-1, with TRBD1 identical over 7 bases. Germline values: CDR1 SGHRS, CDR2 YFSETQ. The CDR3 is 14 amino acids. The ends lost 4 bases at V and 4 bases at J; junction bases unmatched: 5. The CDR3 DNA follows: TGCGCCAGCAGCAGTACAGGGGAAGGAAACACCATATATTTT. The encoded protein is CASSSTGEGNTIYF. The full variable domain, its missing parts supplied by reference TRBV5-1 and TRBJ1-3, is KAGVTQTPRYLIKTRGQQVTLSCSPISGHRSVSWYQQTPGQGLQFLFEYFSETQRNKGNFPGRFSGRQFSNSRSEMNVSTLELGDSALYLCASSSTGEGNTIYFGEGSWLTVV.

The CDR3 reads CASSRGQGGTDTQYF. CDR3 nucleotides: TGCGCCAGCAGTCGGGGACAGGGGGGGACAGATACGCAGTATTTT. The chain uses TRBV5-1 and TRBJ2-3; TRBD1 matches 11 bases. Germline V CDR1 and CDR2: SGHRS, YFSETQ. V dropped 5 bases and J dropped 3; count of bases not matched to a gene: 5. The CDR3 extends over 15 amino acids.

The gene calls are TRBV4-2 and TRBJ2-4, with TRBD2 matching over 14 bases. The CDR3 loop spans 19 amino acids. V was pared by 3 bases and J by 0 bases, with 7 bases of the junction left unmatched. Germline values: CDR1 LGHNA, CDR2 YNFKEQ. The CDR3 nucleotides are TGTGCCAGCAGCCAGCCCGGGACTAGCGGGGGCCGAGCCAAAAACATTCAGTACTTC. Protein product: CASSQPGTSGGRAKNIQYF.

This clonotype was seen a few times. The chain links TRBV20-1 to TRBJ2-1; 10 bases align to TRBD2. The CDR3 is 13 amino acids. V shed 0 bases and J 10 bases; nucleotides not matched to a gene: 3. The germline gives CDR1 DFQATT, CDR2 SNEGSKA (reference sequence). The CDR3 reads CSARDTLAGEQFF. The CDR3 DNA sequence: TGCAGTGCTAGAGATACACTAGCGGGAGAGCAGTTCTTC.

This chain joins TRBV29-1 and TRBJ2-7, with 8 bases lining up with TRBD1. CDR1 is SQVTM, CDR2 ANQGSEA, per germline. The CDR3 is 13 residues long. V lost 7 bases, J lost 7 bases, and 12 bases stayed unmatched. CDR3 coding DNA: TGCAGCGCTGCGACAGGGGTGCCTCGGGAGCAGTACTTC. It translates to CSAATGVPREQYF.

The chain employs TRBV12-3 or TRBV12-4 and TRBJ2-4; D unclear. The CDR3 is 13 residues long. V was trimmed by 3 bases and J by 8 bases, leaving 11 bases between them. CDR3: CASSFSGPYIQYF. The DNA for the CDR3 is TGTGCCAGCAGTTTTTCCGGTCCGTACATTCAGTACTTC.

This chain connects TRBV20-1 to TRBJ2-1, with 11 bases fitting TRBD1. Germline V gene lookup returns CDR1 DFQATT and CDR2 SNEGSKA (reference sequence). V lost 3 bases to trimming and J lost 5 bases; unmatched junction nucleotides: 3. The CDR3 length is 14 residues. Here the CDR3 DNA reads TGCAGTGCTAGGGGGGACAGGGGGAACAATGAGCAGTTCTTC. Its translation is CSARGDRGNNEQFF.

This clonotype was detected a few times. The chain recombines TRBV10-3 with TRBJ2-7; 7 bases align to TRBD2. This CDR3 has 15 residues. CDR1 and CDR2 from the germline V gene are ENHRY and SYGVKD. Trimming at V came to 2 bases and at J to 1 base, leaving 5 bases not matched to a gene. The DNA for the CDR3 is TGTGCCATCAGTGAGCCGGGCGGGGGTTCCTACGAGCAGTACTTC. It codes for CAISEPGGGSYEQYF.

This clonotype was detected ten times or more. V usage is TRBV6-2 or TRBV6-3 and J usage is TRBJ2-7, with 11 bases matching TRBD2. Germline trimming cut 6 bases from V and 4 bases from J; bases unmatched to any gene: 5. Germline CDR1 MNHEY, CDR2 SVGEGT. This CDR3 contains 14 residues. CDR3 protein: CASSVAGGRYEQYF. CDR3 DNA sequence: TGTGCCAGCAGCGTAGCGGGAGGGAGATACGAGCAGTACTTC.

The chain combines TRBV29-1 with TRBJ2-3; TRBD2 matches 15 bases. Trimming cost V 2 bases and J 3 bases; bases outside gene matches: 9. Germline loops: CDR1 SQVTM, CDR2 ANQGSEA. This CDR3 is 18 amino acids long. CDR3 sequence reads: CSVELPKGTSGRTDTQYF. In DNA, the CDR3 is TGCAGCGTTGAACTCCCGAAGGGGACTAGCGGGAGGACAGATACGCAGTATTTT.

This clonotype appeared a few times. This sequence joins TRBV6-5 and TRBJ2-5, with TRBD2 matching over 9 bases. Germline V gene lookup returns CDR1 MNHEY and CDR2 SVGAGI. The CDR3 is 15 amino acids. The V and J ends lost 1 base and 4 bases, in that order; junction bases with no gene match: 4. CDR3 sequence: CASSYLGGRVETQYF. CDR3 DNA sequence: TGTGCCAGCAGTTACTTAGGCGGGAGGGTAGAGACCCAGTACTTC.

The CDR3 loop is CASLGGDTQYF. The CDR3 region has the DNA TGTGCCAGCCTAGGTGGGGATACGCAGTATTTT. The genes are TRBV11-3 and TRBJ2-3; D uncertain. Per germline, CDR1 SGHNT and CDR2 YENEEA. V lost 8 bases and J 6 bases, leaving 9 bases between the germline ends. This CDR3 spans 11 amino acids.